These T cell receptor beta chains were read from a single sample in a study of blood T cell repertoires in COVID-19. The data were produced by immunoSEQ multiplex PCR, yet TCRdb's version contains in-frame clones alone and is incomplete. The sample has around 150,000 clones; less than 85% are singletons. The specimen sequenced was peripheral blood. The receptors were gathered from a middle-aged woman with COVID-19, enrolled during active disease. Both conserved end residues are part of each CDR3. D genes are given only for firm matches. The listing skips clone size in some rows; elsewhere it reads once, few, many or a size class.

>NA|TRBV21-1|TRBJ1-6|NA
CASRNVRFINNSPLHF
TGTGCCAGCAGAAACGTCAGGTTTATTAATAATTCACCCCTCCACTTT
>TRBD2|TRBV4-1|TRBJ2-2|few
CASSQGLRELAANTGELFF
TGCGCCAGCAGCCAAGGCTTACGTGAACTAGCGGCGAACACCGGGGAGCTGTTTTTT
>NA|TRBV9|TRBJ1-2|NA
CASSGRQFLGYGYTF
TGTGCCAGCAGCGGAAGACAGTTTTTAGGGTATGGCTACACCTTC
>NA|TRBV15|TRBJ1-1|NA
CATSRTAPTEAFF
TGTGCCACCAGCAGGACAGCCCCCACTGAAGCTTTCTTT
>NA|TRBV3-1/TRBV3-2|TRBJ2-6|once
CASSQSTGLSGANVLTF
TGTGCCAGCAGCCAATCCACAGGGCTCTCTGGGGCCAACGTCCTGACTTTC
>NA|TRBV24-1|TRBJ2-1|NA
CATSDLGTSRNEQFF
TGTGCCACCAGTGATTTAGGGACTTCTCGCAATGAGCAGTTCTTC
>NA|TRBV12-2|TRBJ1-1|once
CASRLPPAGTNTEAFF
TGTGCAAGTCGCTTACCGCCAGCGGGGACCAACACTGAAGCTTTCTTT
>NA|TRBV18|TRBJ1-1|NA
CASSPPQGMNTEAFF
TGTGCCAGCTCACCACCGCAGGGCATGAACACTGAAGCTTTCTTT
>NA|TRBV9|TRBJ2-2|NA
CASTRRVGGDTGELFF
TGTGCCAGCACCCGAAGAGTGGGGGGTGACACCGGGGAGCTGTTTTTT
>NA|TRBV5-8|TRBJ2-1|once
CASSLAVASEYNEQFF
TGTGCCAGCAGCTTGGCCGTGGCTAGCGAATACAATGAGCAGTTCTTC
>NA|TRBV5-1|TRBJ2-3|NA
CASSLASDTQYF
TGCGCCAGCAGCTTGGCCTCGGATACGCAGTATTTT
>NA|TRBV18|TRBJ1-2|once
CASSPAAAEGGYTF
TGTGCCAGCTCACCAGCTGCGGCAGAAGGTGGCTACACCTTC
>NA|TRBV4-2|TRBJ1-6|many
CASSRQVSPLHF
TGTGCCAGCAGCCGACAAGTTTCACCCCTCCACTTT
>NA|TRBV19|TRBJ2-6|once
CASSQTGDYSGANVLTF
TGTGCCAGTAGTCAGACAGGCGACTACTCTGGGGCCAACGTCCTGACTTTC
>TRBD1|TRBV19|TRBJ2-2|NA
CASSVRQGVGSENTGELFF
TGTGCCAGTAGTGTCCGACAGGGTGTAGGATCGGAGAACACCGGGGAGCTGTTTTTT
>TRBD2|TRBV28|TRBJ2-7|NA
CASSLSPVTSGYEQYF
TGTGCCAGCAGTTTATCCCCAGTTACTAGCGGCTACGAGCAGTACTTC
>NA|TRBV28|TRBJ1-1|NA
CASTPRSYTEAFF
TGTGCCAGCACCCCCCGGAGTTACACTGAAGCTTTCTTT